This TCR beta chain was sequenced for a study of vaccination and CD4 T cells after COVID-19. Germline lookup yields CDR1 SGHRS and CDR2 YFSETQ. V was trimmed by 7 bases and J by 2 bases, leaving 12 bases between them. The CDR3 is 13 amino acids. This sample's treatment: approximately 10-day PBMC culture with coronavirus spike peptide pools or control peptides (ViraFEST assay). The collection of CD4+ T cells from the unexposed donor took place before the COVID-19 pandemic (2011-2018). Turning to this clonotype: The antigen remains unidentified.

CD4+ T cells that had been cultured provided DNA sequenced with the Oncomine TCR Beta short-read assay. One entry per CDR3 protein results from TCRdb running MiXCR on the PCR reads. Among around 1,300 distinct CDR3 sequences listed, about a fifth were seen once. V usage is TRBV5-1 and J usage is TRBJ2-5; no firm D call. Sequencing input: CD4+ T cells from blood, cultured in vitro. The TCR comes from a human donor in good health. The chain's CDR3 is CASAALEQETQYF. The CDR3 nucleotides are TGCGCCAGCGCCGCTCTGGAACAAGAGACCCAGTACTTC.